The 7 T cell receptor beta chains below were found in one sample sequenced in a study of T cell responses to AZD1222 COVID-19 vaccine. This table comes from immunoSEQ multiplex PCR, and its TCRdb copy is limited to in-frame clones, with some not included. The sample holds about 110,000 clones; 88% are singletons and the top ten take around a sixth. Source: peripheral blood, taken on day 0 of AZD1222 vaccination. These receptors originate from an adult in good health.

In this sample, this clone turned up once. CDR3 DNA sequence: TGTGCCAGCAGCAGCGACAGGGCGAACACCGGGGAGCTGTTTTTT. This sequence encodes CASSSDRANTGELFF. This chain uses TRBV7-7 with TRBJ2-2, with 7 bases matching TRBD1. The trim removed 5 bases at V and 0 bases at J, leaving 3 bases unmatched. The germline CDR1 and CDR2 sequences are SSHAT and FNYEAQ (reference sequence). This CDR3 is built from 15 residues. Full variable domain (rest looked up from reference TRBV7-7 and TRBJ2-2): GAGVSQSPRYKVTKRGQDVTLRCDPISSHATLYWYQQALGQGPEFLTYFNYEAQPDKSGLPSDRFSAERPEGSISTLTIQRTEQRDSAMYRCASSSDRANTGELFFGEGSRLTVL.

CDR3 nucleotides: TGTGCCACCACCCGGCGAACCATGAACACTGAAGCTTTCTTT. Amino acid sequence: CATTRRTMNTEAFF. The chain carries TRBV28 and TRBJ1-1; D remains unclear. Trimming took off 10 bases at V and 0 bases at J, with 15 bases between the two ends. The CDR3 covers 14 residues. Germline CDR1 MDHEN, CDR2 SYDVKM.

This rearrangement joins TRBV11-2 to TRBJ1-4; D may be TRBD1 (5 bases). With 5 bases removed from V and 8 bases from J, the gap between germline ends came to 21 bases. CDR3 length: 16 amino acids. The germline gives CDR1 SGHAT, CDR2 FQNNGV. The CDR3: CASSPWRGVETEKLFF. For the CDR3, the DNA is TGTGCCAGCAGCCCCTGGCGGGGGGTCGAGACGGAAAAACTGTTTTTT.

The chain couples TRBV2 to TRBJ2-7, with no clear D. This CDR3 has 14 amino acids. V was trimmed by 3 bases and J by 6 bases, leaving 15 bases between them. The germline gives CDR1 SNHLY, CDR2 FYNNEI. In DNA, the CDR3 is TGTGCCAGCAGTGATTGGAGTGGCTGGGGCGAGCAGTACGTC. This gives the protein CASSDWSGWGEQYV.

The chain links TRBV3-1 (or the pseudogene TRBV3-2) to TRBJ2-1, with 9 bases lining up with TRBD2. J gave up 5 bases and V 1 base, and 3 bases lay outside the gene matches. This CDR3 comprises 15 residues. Germline lookup yields CDR1 LGHDT and CDR2 YNNKEL (reference sequence). CDR3 sequence reads: CASSQGLAGNNEQFF. CDR3 coding DNA: TGTGCCAGCAGCCAAGGGCTAGCGGGAAACAATGAGCAGTTCTTC.

This clone was observed a handful of times. The chain uses TRBV9 and TRBJ1-2, with 8 nucleotides matching TRBD1. The V and J ends lost 0 bases and 4 bases, in that order; junction bases with no gene match: 5. Per the germline V gene, CDR1 is SGDLS and CDR2 is YYNGEE. The CDR3 is made up of 15 amino acids. This CDR3 reads CASSVAGGDGYGYTF. The DNA of the CDR3 is TGTGCCAGCAGCGTAGCAGGGGGCGACGGCTATGGCTACACCTTC.

The chain recombines TRBV6-5 with TRBJ1-6; D is possibly TRBD1 (5 bases). Trimming left V 6 bases short and J 8 bases short, with 14 bases between. From germline, CDR1 is MNHEY and CDR2 SVGAGI. This CDR3 comprises 14 residues. The CDR3 DNA reads as TGTGCCAGCAGGGCAGGGAGGCTGGATTCACCCCTCCACTTT. Translation gives CASRAGRLDSPLHF.